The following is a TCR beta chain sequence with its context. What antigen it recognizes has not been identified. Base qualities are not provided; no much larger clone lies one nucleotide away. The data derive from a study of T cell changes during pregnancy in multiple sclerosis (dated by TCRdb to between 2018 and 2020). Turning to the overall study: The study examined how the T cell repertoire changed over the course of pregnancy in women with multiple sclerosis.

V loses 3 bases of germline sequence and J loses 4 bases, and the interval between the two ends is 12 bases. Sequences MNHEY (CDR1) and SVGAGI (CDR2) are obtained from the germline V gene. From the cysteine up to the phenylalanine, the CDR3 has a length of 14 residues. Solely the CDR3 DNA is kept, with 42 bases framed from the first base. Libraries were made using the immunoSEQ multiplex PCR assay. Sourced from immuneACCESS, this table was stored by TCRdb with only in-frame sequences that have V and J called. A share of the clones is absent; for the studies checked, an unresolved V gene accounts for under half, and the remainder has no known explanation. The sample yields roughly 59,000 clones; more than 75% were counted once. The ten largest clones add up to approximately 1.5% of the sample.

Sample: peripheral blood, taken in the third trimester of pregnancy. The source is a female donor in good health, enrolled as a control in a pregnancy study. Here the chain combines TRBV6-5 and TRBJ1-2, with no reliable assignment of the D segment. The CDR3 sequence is CASSYGEARYGYTF. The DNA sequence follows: TGTGCCAGCAGTTATGGGGAGGCCCGCTATGGCTACACCTTC.